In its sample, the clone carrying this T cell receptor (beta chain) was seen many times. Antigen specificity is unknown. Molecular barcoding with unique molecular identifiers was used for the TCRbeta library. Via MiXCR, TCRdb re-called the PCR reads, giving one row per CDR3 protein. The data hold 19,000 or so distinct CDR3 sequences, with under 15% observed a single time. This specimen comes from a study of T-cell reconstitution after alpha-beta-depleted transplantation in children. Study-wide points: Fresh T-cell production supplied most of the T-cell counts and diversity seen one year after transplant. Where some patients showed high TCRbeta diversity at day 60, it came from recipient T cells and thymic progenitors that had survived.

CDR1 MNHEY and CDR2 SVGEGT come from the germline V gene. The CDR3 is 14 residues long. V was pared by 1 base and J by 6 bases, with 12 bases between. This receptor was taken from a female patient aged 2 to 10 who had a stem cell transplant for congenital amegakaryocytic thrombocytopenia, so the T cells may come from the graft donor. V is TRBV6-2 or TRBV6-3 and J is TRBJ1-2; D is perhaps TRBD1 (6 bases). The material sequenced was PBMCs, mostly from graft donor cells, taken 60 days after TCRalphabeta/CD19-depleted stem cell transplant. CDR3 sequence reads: CASSYYRVFDGYTF. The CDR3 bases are TGTGCCAGCAGTTACTACAGGGTCTTTGATGGCTACACCTTC.